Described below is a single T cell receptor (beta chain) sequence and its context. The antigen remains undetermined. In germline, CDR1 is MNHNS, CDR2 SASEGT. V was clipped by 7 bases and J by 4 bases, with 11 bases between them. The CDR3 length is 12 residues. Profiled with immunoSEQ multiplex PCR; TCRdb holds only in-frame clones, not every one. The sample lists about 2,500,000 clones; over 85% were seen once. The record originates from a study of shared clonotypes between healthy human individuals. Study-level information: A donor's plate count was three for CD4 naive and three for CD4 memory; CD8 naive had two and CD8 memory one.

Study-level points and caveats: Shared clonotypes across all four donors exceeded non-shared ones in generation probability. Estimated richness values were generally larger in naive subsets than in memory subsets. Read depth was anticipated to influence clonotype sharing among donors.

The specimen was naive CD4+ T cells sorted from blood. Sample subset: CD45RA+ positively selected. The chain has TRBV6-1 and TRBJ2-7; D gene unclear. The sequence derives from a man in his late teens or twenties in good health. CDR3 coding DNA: TGTGCCAGCATGGATTCGACATACGAGCAGTACTTC. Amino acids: CASMDSTYEQYF.